This T cell receptor (beta chain) emerged from a study of breast tumors, draining lymph nodes, adjacent tissues. The CDR3 contains 14 residues. V shed 1 base and J shed 4 bases, with 8 bases lying between them. CDR1 is KGHSH and CDR2 is LQKENI in the germline V gene. This clonotype was seen repeatedly, ten times or more. As yet, its antigen is unknown. Findings and caveats of the study: Compared with lymph nodes, tumors were less diverse; compared with nontumor tissue, more. Compared with basal-like, luminal-like tumors shared significantly more repertoire with nontumor tissue. Tumor T cell lymph node origin was a supported hypothesis, not proven. Data fit most tumor T cells coming from lymph node, expanding in tumor.

Samples came from axillary lymph nodes draining the breast cancer. TCRdb reanalysed the multiplex PCR reads using MiXCR and keeps one entry per CDR3 protein. The sample has 290,000 or so distinct CDR3 sequences; over 30% are singletons. Sequences were obtained from axillary lymph node tissue. This TCR derives from a female donor with breast cancer. Some clones in this sample may be carry-over from other donors' samples. The V gene is TRBV18, the J gene TRBJ1-5; no firm D call. CDR3 residues: CASSPQGGNQPQHF. The CDR3 DNA reads as TGTGCCAGCTCACCACAAGGAGGGAATCAGCCCCAGCATTTT.